This is a list of T cell receptor beta chains from one sample in a study of shared clonotypes between healthy human individuals. Only in-frame clones appear in the TCRdb table, and some are missing; sequencing was by immunoSEQ multiplex PCR. The profile covers around 1.9 million clones, with about 92% appearing a single time and approximately 1.7% taken by the ten largest. The sample taken for sequencing was naive CD8+ T cells from PBMCs. These receptors were collected from a man aged 18 to 30 in good health. Some clones in this sample may be carry-over from other donors' samples. CDR3s include the opening cysteine and the closing phenylalanine or tryptophan. The D gene is left open where the match is weak. Clone size is not always given. Where it is, it says once, few, many or a class for expanded clones.

v_gene	abundance	j_gene	d_gene	CDR3aa	CDR3nt
TRBV28	NA	TRBJ2-7	TRBD1	CASSPPGQPTLEQYF	TGTGCCAGCAGTCCGCCGGGACAGCCGACCCTCGAGCAGTACTTC
TRBV4-3	once	TRBJ2-5	TRBD1	CASSLSDRGRGETQYF	TGCGCCAGCAGCCTATCGGACAGGGGGCGAGGAGAGACCCAGTACTTC
TRBV27	once	TRBJ2-7	TRBD2	CASSPSGGAISYEQYF	TGTGCCAGCAGCCCCTCGGGGGGGGCGATCTCCTACGAGCAGTACTTC
TRBV27	NA	TRBJ2-1	NA	CASSFVPESEQFF	TGTGCCAGCAGTTTTGTCCCAGAGAGTGAGCAGTTCTTC
TRBV28	NA	TRBJ2-7	NA	CASSLSRGTAYEQYF	TGTGCCAGCAGTCTCTCGCGCGGGACAGCCTACGAGCAGTACTTC
TRBV29-1	NA	TRBJ1-4	NA	CSVELFGRENEKLFF	TGCAGCGTTGAACTTTTTGGCAGGGAAAACGAAAAACTGTTTTTT
TRBV9	few	TRBJ2-3	TRBD2	CASSVSGSTDTQYF	TGTGCCAGCAGCGTTAGCGGGAGCACAGATACGCAGTATTTT
TRBV19	NA	TRBJ1-2	NA	CASSIDLEQNYGYTF	TGTGCCAGTAGTATAGATCTTGAACAGAACTATGGCTACACCTTC
TRBV15	once	TRBJ2-1	TRBD2	CATSISGPSYNEQFF	TGTGCCACCAGCATTAGCGGGCCCTCCTACAATGAGCAGTTCTTC
TRBV6-1	once	TRBJ2-1	NA	CASSESMWGAGLNEQFF	TGTGCCAGCAGTGAATCAATGTGGGGGGCAGGACTCAATGAGCAGTTCTTC
TRBV19	NA	TRBJ2-5	TRBD2	CASRERGPRETQYF	TGTGCCAGTAGGGAGCGGGGCCCTCGAGAGACCCAGTACTTC
TRBV10-3	NA	TRBJ2-4	TRBD2	CAISESSSGAKNIQYF	TGTGCCATCAGTGAGTCGTCTAGCGGAGCCAAAAACATTCAGTACTTC
TRBV5-1	NA	TRBJ2-7	NA	CASSLEGIVSSYEQYF	TGCGCCAGCAGCTTGGAGGGAATAGTAAGCTCCTACGAGCAGTACTTC
TRBV11-2	NA	TRBJ2-1	TRBD2	CASTTRTSPRNSYNEQFF	TGTGCCAGCACCACGAGGACTAGCCCTAGAAACTCCTACAATGAGCAGTTCTTC
TRBV7-8	NA	TRBJ2-4	NA	CASSSLDGLNIQYF	TGTGCCAGCAGCTCCCTGGACGGATTAAACATTCAGTACTTC
TRBV7-2	NA	TRBJ2-7	NA	CASSDYRAPHSYEQYF	TGTGCCAGCAGCGACTACAGGGCGCCACACTCCTACGAGCAGTACTTC
TRBV28	NA	TRBJ1-4	NA	CASSPSGITRTNEKLFF	TGTGCCAGCAGTCCCTCCGGGATCACAAGGACTAATGAAAAACTGTTTTTT
TRBV6-5	NA	TRBJ2-7	TRBD1	CASSLRTGSSYEQYF	TGTGCCAGCAGCCTGCGGACAGGGAGCTCCTACGAGCAGTACTTC
TRBV5-1	NA	TRBJ2-6	NA	CASSSGVGANVLTF	TGCGCCAGCAGCTCCGGGGTCGGGGCCAACGTCCTGACTTTC
TRBV7-8	NA	TRBJ1-1	NA	CASSLVSTEAFF	TGTGCCAGCAGCTTAGTGAGCACTGAAGCTTTCTTT
TRBV9	NA	TRBJ2-7	NA	CASSDRADEQYF	TGTGCCAGCAGCGACAGGGCTGACGAGCAGTACTTC
TRBV28	NA	TRBJ2-3	TRBD2	CASRGGTSVTDTQYF	TGTGCCAGCAGGGGGGGGACTAGCGTCACAGATACGCAGTATTTT
TRBV5-1	NA	TRBJ2-6	NA	CASSNRDPGANVLTF	TGCGCCAGCAGCAACAGGGACCCTGGGGCCAACGTCCTGACTTTC
TRBV20-1	NA	TRBJ2-7	NA	CSAPSNYEQYF	TGCAGTGCTCCATCTAACTACGAGCAGTACTTC
TRBV15	once	TRBJ2-7	NA	CATSRVHGYYEQYF	TGTGCCACCAGCAGAGTCCACGGGTACTACGAGCAGTACTTC
TRBV6-5	NA	TRBJ2-2	TRBD2	CASSYTGGLDTGELFF	TGTGCCAGCAGTTACACGGGGGGGCTGGACACCGGGGAGCTGTTTTTT
TRBV27	few	TRBJ2-2	NA	CASSPLTGELFF	TGTGCCAGCAGTCCCCTCACCGGGGAGCTGTTTTTT
TRBV7-8	NA	TRBJ1-5	NA	CASSLEDEGGNQPQHF	TGTGCCAGCAGCTTAGAGGACGAAGGGGGAAATCAGCCCCAGCATTTT
TRBV4-1	NA	TRBJ1-1	NA	CASSQEDYTEAFF	TGCGCCAGCAGCCAAGAGGACTACACTGAAGCTTTCTTT
TRBV9	once	TRBJ1-2	TRBD1	CASSVDPGQGSNYGYTF	TGTGCCAGCAGCGTAGATCCGGGACAGGGATCTAACTATGGCTACACCTTC
TRBV7-9	NA	TRBJ2-1	NA	CASSSRGAYNEQFF	TGTGCCAGCAGCTCTAGGGGGGCCTACAATGAGCAGTTCTTC
TRBV19	NA	TRBJ2-1	NA	CASSSNRGEPYNEQFF	TGTGCCAGTAGTAGTAATAGAGGGGAACCCTACAATGAGCAGTTCTTC
TRBV5-6	NA	TRBJ1-1	TRBD1	CASTMGQGLWAFF	TGTGCCAGCACCATGGGACAGGGCCTTTGGGCTTTCTTT
TRBV9	NA	TRBJ2-2	NA	CASSVGHSNTGELFF	TGTGCCAGCAGCGTCGGACATTCGAACACCGGGGAGCTGTTTTTT
TRBV2	NA	TRBJ1-1	NA	CASGGNRLNTEAFF	TGTGCCAGCGGGGGGAACAGGCTGAACACTGAAGCTTTCTTT
TRBV27	NA	TRBJ2-1	NA	CASSLSRGSYNEQFF	TGTGCCAGCAGTTTATCTAGAGGATCATACAATGAGCAGTTCTTC
TRBV6-1	NA	TRBJ2-3	TRBD2	CASSERGGGSVGPLDTQYF	TGTGCCAGCAGTGAGCGGGGTGGCGGGAGTGTGGGTCCTTTGGATACGCAGTATTTT
TRBV6-5	NA	TRBJ2-2	NA	CASSYTGKNTGELFF	TGTGCCAGCAGTTACACGGGAAAGAACACCGGGGAGCTGTTTTTT
TRBV2	NA	TRBJ1-4	NA	CASSESAGLGIKILFF	TGTGCCAGCAGTGAGTCGGCAGGACTGGGGATAAAAATACTGTTTTTT
TRBV14	NA	TRBJ2-7	TRBD1	CASSQWTGDPYEQYF	TGTGCCAGCAGCCAGTGGACAGGGGATCCCTACGAGCAGTACTTC
TRBV29-1	NA	TRBJ2-1	NA	CSGGGQNVGEQFF	TGCAGCGGGGGGGGACAGAATGTAGGTGAGCAGTTCTTC
TRBV6-6	NA	TRBJ2-7	TRBD1	CASTGQVFLEQYF	TGTGCCAGCACGGGACAGGTTTTTTTGGAGCAGTACTTC
TRBV9	NA	TRBJ2-3	NA	CASSEGLLSQTDTQYF	TGTGCCAGCAGCGAGGGGTTACTGTCCCAAACAGATACGCAGTATTTT
TRBV30	NA	TRBJ2-7	TRBD1	CAWRGTGDYEQYF	TGTGCCTGGAGGGGGACAGGGGATTACGAGCAGTACTTC
TRBV4-1	NA	TRBJ2-5	TRBD2	CASSQATGGLRETQYF	TGCGCCAGCAGCCAAGCTACGGGAGGGCTCAGAGAGACCCAGTACTTC
TRBV7-9	once	TRBJ2-7	NA	CASSPRQYTYEQYF	TGTGCCAGCAGCCCTAGACAGTACACCTACGAGCAGTACTTC
TRBV11-2	NA	TRBJ1-3	TRBD1	CASSRGQLAGNTIYF	TGTGCCAGCAGCCGGGGACAGCTCGCTGGAAACACCATATATTTT
TRBV9	NA	TRBJ2-7	NA	CASSQRTPWSSYEQYF	TGTGCCAGCAGCCAACGGACCCCTTGGAGCTCCTACGAGCAGTACTTC
TRBV5-4	NA	TRBJ2-7	NA	CASSPVGESPEQYF	TGTGCCAGCAGCCCCGTGGGGGAGAGTCCCGAGCAGTACTTC
TRBV29-1	NA	TRBJ2-7	TRBD2	CSVGGLAGAINEQYF	TGCAGCGTAGGCGGACTAGCGGGAGCTATCAACGAGCAGTACTTC
TRBV28	NA	TRBJ1-3	NA	CASSLGLGGPGNTIYF	TGTGCCAGCAGTTTAGGGTTAGGGGGTCCTGGAAACACCATATATTTT
TRBV11-2	NA	TRBJ2-1	NA	CASTRLPGDEQFF	TGTGCCAGCACGCGACTACCGGGGGATGAGCAGTTCTTC
TRBV7-9	NA	TRBJ2-1	NA	CASKGPTNEQFF	TGTGCCAGCAAGGGCCCGACCAATGAGCAGTTCTTC
TRBV27	NA	TRBJ2-7	NA	CASNPIGGAYEQYF	TGTGCCAGCAACCCTATCGGGGGAGCATACGAGCAGTACTTC
TRBV28	NA	TRBJ2-2	NA	CASRQIDAKNTGELFF	TGTGCCAGCAGACAAATCGACGCAAAGAACACCGGGGAGCTGTTTTTT
TRBV9	NA	TRBJ1-1	NA	CASSVGGGSATEAFF	TGTGCCAGCAGCGTAGGAGGGGGAAGCGCGACTGAAGCTTTCTTT